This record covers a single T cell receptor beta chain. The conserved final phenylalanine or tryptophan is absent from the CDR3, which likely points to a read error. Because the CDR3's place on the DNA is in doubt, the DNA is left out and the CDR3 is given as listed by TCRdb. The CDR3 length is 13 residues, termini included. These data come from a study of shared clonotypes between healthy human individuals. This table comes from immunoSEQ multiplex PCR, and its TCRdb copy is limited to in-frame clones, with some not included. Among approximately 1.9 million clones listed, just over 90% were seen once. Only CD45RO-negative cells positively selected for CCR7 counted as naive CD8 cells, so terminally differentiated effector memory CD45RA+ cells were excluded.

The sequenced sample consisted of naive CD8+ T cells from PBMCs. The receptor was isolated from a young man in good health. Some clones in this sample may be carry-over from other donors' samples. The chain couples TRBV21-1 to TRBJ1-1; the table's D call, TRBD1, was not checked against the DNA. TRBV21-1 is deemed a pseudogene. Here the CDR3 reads CASSKPKTRGRIE.